Below are 27 T cell receptor beta chains sequenced from a single sample in a study of tumor-infiltrating lymphocytes in primary liver carcinoma. DNA and RNA were both co-extracted from approximately 20-30 mg of bulk tissue that had not been sorted. A primer in the constant region served to generate TCR beta cDNA from 450 to 600 ng of total RNA. Slightly modified ARM-PCR, run as three nested multiplex PCR rounds, produced the TCR beta libraries. Researchers ran the first two PCR rounds for ten to eleven cycles each with TRBV1-TRBV30 forward primers and a C-beta reverse primer. TCRdb processed the multiplex PCR reads anew with MiXCR; each CDR3 protein has one entry. The profile shows approximately 120,000 distinct CDR3 sequences, approximately 64% of them singletons. Material: liver tumor tissue from sampling region 3. Subset reported: tumor region T3, left-lateral pole. These receptors were obtained from a woman aged 55 to 70 with primary liver carcinoma and hepatitis B virus infection.

This clonotype was recorded many times. This may come from a read error, since a much larger clone is one base off. This chain connects TRBV11-1 to TRBJ2-1; 8 bases are a match to TRBD2. Germline CDR1 and CDR2: SGHAT and FQDESV (reference sequence). V shed 1 base and J 13 bases; nucleotides not matched to a gene: 9. The CDR3 has 14 amino acids. CDR3 region: CASSLDGGGGKQFF. The CDR3 DNA reads TGTGCCAGCAGCTTAGACGGGGGGGGGGGAAAACAGTTCTTC. Complete variable domain (other parts from reference TRBV11-1 and TRBJ2-1): EAEVAQSPRYKITEKSQAVAFWCDPISGHATLYWYRQILGQGPELLVQFQDESVVDDSQLPKDRFSAERLKGVDSTLKIQPAELGDSAMYLCASSLDGGGGKQFFGPGTRLTVL.

About this clonotype: An end of the junction does not agree with germline; a read error may underlie this. The chain carries TRBV11-2 and TRBJ2-7; the match to TRBD1 covers 7 bases. The CDR3 is made up of 14 amino acids. Germline values: CDR1 SGHAT, CDR2 FQNNGV. This CDR3 reads CVSSPGQEWGEQYF. Written as DNA, the CDR3 is TGTGTCAGCAGCCCCGGACAGGAATGGGGCGAGCAGTACTTC.

This clonotype has more than one count but fewer than ten. The J gene is TRBJ2-3, the V gene TRBV5-1, with D hard to call. This CDR3 contains 15 residues. The germline V gene encodes CDR1 SGHRS and CDR2 YFSETQ. V was shortened by 0 bases and J by 7 bases, with 15 bases between the two germline ends. The CDR3 DNA is TGCGCCAGCAGCTTGGAACGAGCAGATGGTTATACGCAGTATTTT. Residues: CASSLERADGYTQYF.

About this clonotype: A junction boundary mismatches the germline segment, possibly from a read error. The chain has TRBV12-3 or TRBV12-4 and TRBJ1-3; D not resolved. This CDR3 comprises 14 residues. The CDR3 nucleotides are TGTGCCAACAGCCGTCGTGATGGTAGAAACAACATATATTTT. Encoded protein: CANSRRDGRNNIYF.

The chain combines TRBV28 with TRBJ2-5, with 7 nucleotides matching TRBD1. This CDR3 has 15 residues. Germline values: CDR1 MDHEN, CDR2 SYDVKM. The CDR3 is CVGSFAGTAEETQYF. DNA of the CDR3: TGTGTCGGCAGTTTTGCAGGGACAGCAGAAGAGACCCAGTACTTC.

This clonotype came up once. The conserved closing phenylalanine or tryptophan is absent in this CDR3, likely reflecting a read error. The gene calls are TRBV4-2 and TRBJ2-7; D unclear. CDR1 is LGHNA and CDR2 is YNFKEQ in the germline V gene. The CDR3 sequence is 14 residues long. The CDR3 DNA is TGTGCAAGCAGCCAATCGGCAATTAACGACGAGCAGTACTCC. It translates to CASSQSAINDEQYS.

This clonotype has a count of ten or more. The genes are TRBV10-2 and TRBJ1-1; no firm D call. CDR3 length: 14 amino acids. Germline CDR1 WSHSY, CDR2 SAAADI. Trimming stripped 4 bases from V and 6 bases from J, with 15 bases between. CDR3 nucleotide sequence: TGCGCCAGCAGTGCAAAAGTATTTGCCTCTGAAGCTTTCTTT. It is translated as CASSAKVFASEAFF.

Notes on this clonotype: The junction shows a germline mismatch at one end, possibly a read error. The J gene is TRBJ1-2, the V gene TRBV6-1; TRBD1 is a possible D gene (5 bases). The CDR3 extends over 14 amino acids. Germline CDR1 MNHNS, CDR2 SASEGT. The CDR3 spells CACTFREGAYGYAF. DNA of the CDR3: TGTGCCTGCACTTTCCGGGAAGGGGCTTATGGCTACGCCTTC.

The chain carries TRBV2 and TRBJ1-6, with D unresolved. This CDR3 spans 16 amino acids. CDR1 and CDR2 (germline): SNHLY, FYNNEI. The ends were cut back, 0 bases at V and 7 bases at J, with 13 bases in the middle. This CDR3 is CASSEALAGGNSPLHF. In DNA, the CDR3 is TGTGCCAGCAGTGAAGCGCTTGCAGGCGGAAATTCACCCCTCCACTTT.

In its sample, this clonotype was seen a few times. This chain connects TRBV6-5 to TRBJ2-3; 13 bases line up with TRBD2. CDR1 is MNHEY, CDR2 SVGAGI, per germline. The V and J ends lost 6 bases and 6 bases, in that order; junction bases with no gene match: 3. The CDR3 contains 14 residues. DNA of the CDR3: TGTGCCAGCAGCGGGACTAGCGGGATGGATACGCAGTATTTT. This sequence encodes CASSGTSGMDTQYF.

In regard to this clonotype: This CDR3 is missing its conserved last phenylalanine or tryptophan, likely due to a read error. The chain uses TRBV6-5 and TRBJ2-1; a weak D match, TRBD1 (6 bases). Germline V CDR1 and CDR2: MNHEY, SVGAGI. The CDR3 has 16 residues. The CDR3 DNA reads TGTACCAGCAGTCGTGACGGGACACCTACCTACAATGAGCAGTTCTTG. Translating it yields CTSSRDGTPTYNEQFL.

In regard to this clonotype: This clone may be a read error of a much larger clone one base away. This chain joins TRBV13 and TRBJ1-1, with D unclear. The germline V gene has CDR1 PRHDT and CDR2 FYEKMQ (reference sequence). The CDR3 covers 16 residues. CDR3 in DNA: TGTGCCATCAGCTTAGATCTACGGGGAACGGGCACTGAAGCTTTCTTT. This sequence encodes CAISLDLRGTGTEAFF.

The chain is built from TRBV11-1 and TRBJ1-1; the match to TRBD1 covers 7 bases. This CDR3 is 14 amino acids long. In germline, CDR1 is SGHAT, CDR2 FQDESV (reference sequence). The CDR3 is CVSSPDRLSTEAFF. CDR3 nucleotides: TGTGTTAGCAGCCCGGACAGGCTGAGCACTGAAGCTTTCTTT.

About this clonotype: Sequence at one end of the junction differs from germline and may be a read error. The chain couples TRBV29-1 to TRBJ2-5; possible D gene TRBD2, 6 bases. The CDR3 is made up of 16 amino acids. CDR1 is SQVTM, CDR2 ANQGSEA, per germline. The CDR3 reads CSVPGGSSGSQKTQYF. The DNA of the CDR3 is TGCAGCGTCCCCGGTGGGAGTAGCGGTTCCCAAAAGACCCAGTACTTC.

The rearrangement uses TRBV6-5 and TRBJ2-3; TRBD2 agrees at 7 bases. CDR1 and CDR2 from the germline V gene are MNHEY and SVGAGI. Unmatched junction bases numbered 11, after V lost 2 bases and J lost 6 bases. There are 16 residues in the CDR3. CDR3 loop: CASSYRGLSVRDTQYF. CDR3 nucleotide sequence: TGTGCCAGCAGTTACCGGGGACTATCGGTCAGGGATACGCAGTATTTT.

Only a few counts were recorded for this clonotype. The CDR3 coding sequence is TGTGCCTGGATGGGGGGGGTTACTAACTATGGCTACACCTTC. Translation gives CAWMGGVTNYGYTF. The rearrangement links TRBV30 to TRBJ1-2; D is perhaps TRBD1 (5 bases). Germline lookup yields CDR1 GTSNPN and CDR2 SVGIG (reference sequence). There are 14 residues in the CDR3. V lost 4 bases and J 0 bases, leaving 12 bases between the germline ends.

The V and J genes are TRBV2 and TRBJ2-7; 8 bases map to TRBD2. J was trimmed by 2 bases and V by 7 bases; bases with no gene match: 16. The CDR3 contains 17 residues. Germline CDR1 and CDR2: SNHLY and FYNNEI. The CDR3 is CASNAAAGAAHAYEQYF. The CDR3 nucleotides read TGTGCCAGCAATGCGGCAGCGGGGGCAGCCCACGCCTACGAGCAGTACTTC.

About this clonotype itself: A much larger clone differs from this one at a single base, so this may be a read error. This CDR3 is missing its conserved last phenylalanine or tryptophan, likely due to a read error. The chain joins TRBV29-1 to TRBJ1-2; maybe TRBD1 (6 bases). CDR3 length: 13 residues. V was clipped by 7 bases and J by 3 bases, with 15 bases between them. Germline V gene sequence: CDR1 SQVTM, CDR2 ANQGSEA. The CDR3 spells CSAVTGGDYGYTS. CDR3 DNA: TGCAGCGCTGTGACAGGAGGGGACTATGGCTACACCTCC.

A word on this clonotype: A much larger clone differs by one base, so this may be a read error. The gene calls are TRBV6-2 or TRBV6-3 and TRBJ2-7, with 7 bases lining up with TRBD2. Trimming at V came to 7 bases and at J to 2 bases, leaving 5 bases not matched to a gene. Germline V gene sequence: CDR1 MNHEY, CDR2 SVGEGT. There are 13 residues in the CDR3. The DNA of the CDR3 is TGTGCCAGCAACCCGGGAGGAGCCTACGAGCAGTACTTC. Protein product: CASNPGGAYEQYF.

This clonotype has only a few counts. The chain combines TRBV28 with TRBJ2-2, with TRBD2 matching over 7 bases. V was clipped by 2 bases and J by 7 bases; unmatched bases: 7. There are 15 residues in the CDR3. From germline, CDR1 is MDHEN and CDR2 SYDVKM. CDR3 sequence: CASSLRGLGGGELFF. Written as DNA, the CDR3 is TGTGCCAGCAGTTTAAGAGGACTAGGAGGCGGGGAGCTGTTTTTT.

This clonotype was detected ten times or more. One end of the junction is discordant with germline, which a read error may explain. V and J are TRBV10-3 and TRBJ2-7, with 7 bases that match TRBD2. CDR1 and CDR2 (germline): ENHRY, SYGVKD. This CDR3 is 14 amino acids long. CDR3 sequence (DNA): TGTGCCATCAGTGAGAGTGGGAGGGCCTATGAGCAGTACTTC. This codes for CAISESGRAYEQYF.

The chain uses TRBV20-1 and TRBJ1-4, with D maybe TRBD1 (5 bases). There are 13 residues in the CDR3. Germline CDR1 DFQATT, CDR2 SNEGSKA (reference sequence). V lost 7 bases to trimming and J lost 8 bases, with 17 bases between them. The CDR3 nucleotides are TGCAGTGTCCTGGTATCGGGGGACGAAAAACTGTTTTTT. As protein: CSVLVSGDEKLFF.

The table lists this clonotype with a few counts. This sequence joins TRBV2 and TRBJ1-3; D might be TRBD1 (5 bases). The CDR3 is 13 residues long. CDR1 is SNHLY and CDR2 is FYNNEI in the germline V gene. Trimming left V 6 bases short and J 2 bases short, with 8 bases between. The CDR3 protein is CASRGTAGNTIYF. In nucleotides, the CDR3 is TGTGCCAGCAGAGGGACGGCTGGAAACACCATATATTTT.

As concerns this clonotype: The CDR3 ends on some other residue instead of the conserved phenylalanine or tryptophan, so this is likely a read error. The DNA is left out, because the CDR3 cannot be placed on it with certainty; the CDR3 is given as TCRdb lists it. The chain recombines TRBV11-3 with TRBJ2-7; TRBD1 reflects the table's D call only, with no check against the DNA. Germline assignment: CDR1 SGHNT and CDR2 YENEEA. The CDR3 is made up of 14 amino acids, end residues included. The CDR3 loop reads CASSPHRGVYEQYS.

About this clonotype itself: Just one base apart from a much larger clone, this may be a read error. The chain employs TRBV29-1 and TRBJ1-5; D is perhaps TRBD1 (5 bases). The CDR3 covers 13 residues. The germline V and J ends were trimmed by 6 bases and 7 bases, with 16 bases remaining between them. The germline V gene encodes CDR1 SQVTM and CDR2 ANQGSEA. In nucleotides, the CDR3 is TGCAGCGTAGTTGACAGTCCGGCCCAGCCCCAGCATTTT. Translated, it gives CSVVDSPAQPQHF.

Comments on this clonotype: This may be a read error, as it is one base from a much larger clone. This rearrangement joins TRBV5-1 to TRBJ2-5; D not resolved. The CDR3 is 14 amino acids. Trimming pared 0 bases from V and 5 bases from J, leaving 11 bases between. Germline V gives CDR1 SGHRS, CDR2 YFSETQ. CDR3 nucleotide sequence: TGCGCCAGCAGCTTGGGGGCCATGGCGGAGACCCAGTACTTC. Its translation: CASSLGAMAETQYF.

The chain is built from TRBV2 and TRBJ1-5; D unresolved. V was pared by 7 bases and J by 4 bases, with 11 bases between. Germline loops: CDR1 SNHLY, CDR2 FYNNEI. The CDR3 is 13 residues long. Here the CDR3 DNA reads TGTGCCAGCACTGAGTATAGTAATCAGCCCCAGCATTTT. It encodes CASTEYSNQPQHF.